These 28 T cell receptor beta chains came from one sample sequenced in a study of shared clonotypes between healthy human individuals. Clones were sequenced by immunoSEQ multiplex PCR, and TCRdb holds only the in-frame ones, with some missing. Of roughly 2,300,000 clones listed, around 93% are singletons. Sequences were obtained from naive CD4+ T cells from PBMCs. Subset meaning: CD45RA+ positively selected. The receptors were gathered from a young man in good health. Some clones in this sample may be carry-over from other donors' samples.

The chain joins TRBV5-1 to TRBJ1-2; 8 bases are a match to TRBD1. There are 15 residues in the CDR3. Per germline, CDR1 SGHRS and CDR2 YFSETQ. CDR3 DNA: TGCGCTACCAGACTTTCGGCAGGGGGCGGGAATGGCTACACCTTC. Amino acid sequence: CATRLSAGGGNGYTF.

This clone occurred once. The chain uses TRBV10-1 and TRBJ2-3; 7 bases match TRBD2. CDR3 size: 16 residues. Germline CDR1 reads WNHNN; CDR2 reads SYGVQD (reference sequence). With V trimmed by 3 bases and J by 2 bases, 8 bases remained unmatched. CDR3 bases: TGCGCCAGCAGTGACCGCGGAGCGGGATCCACAGATACGCAGTATTTT. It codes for CASSDRGAGSTDTQYF.

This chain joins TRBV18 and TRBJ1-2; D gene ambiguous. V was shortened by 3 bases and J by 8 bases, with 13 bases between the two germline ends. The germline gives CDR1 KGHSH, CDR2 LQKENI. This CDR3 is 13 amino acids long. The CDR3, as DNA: TGTGCCAGCTCACCCCCTTCGGCGGGGGGCTACACCTTC. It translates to CASSPPSAGGYTF.

The CDR3: CASSKRHPGELFF. CDR3 bases: TGTGCCAGTAGTAAGAGACACCCCGGGGAGCTGTTTTTT. The V call is TRBV19, the J call TRBJ2-2; D is undetermined. The CDR3 totals 13 residues. Per germline, CDR1 LNHDA and CDR2 SQIVND (reference sequence). V lost 4 bases and J lost 6, with 9 bases in between.

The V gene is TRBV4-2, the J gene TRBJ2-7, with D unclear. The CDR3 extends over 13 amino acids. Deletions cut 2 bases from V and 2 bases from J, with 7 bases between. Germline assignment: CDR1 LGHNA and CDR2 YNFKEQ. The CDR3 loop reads CASSQLRTYEQYF. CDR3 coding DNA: TGTGCCAGCAGCCAACTAAGGACCTACGAGCAGTACTTC.

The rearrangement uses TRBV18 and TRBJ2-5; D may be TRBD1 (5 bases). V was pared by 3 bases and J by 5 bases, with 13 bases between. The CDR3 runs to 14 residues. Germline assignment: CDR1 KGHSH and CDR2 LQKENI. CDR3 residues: CASSPDTQGETQYF. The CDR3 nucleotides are TGTGCCAGCTCACCGGACACACAAGGGGAGACCCAGTACTTC. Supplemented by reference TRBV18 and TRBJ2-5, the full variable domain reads NAGVMQNPRHLVRRRGQEARLRCSPMKGHSHVYWYRQLPEEGLKFMVYLQKENIIDESGMPKERFSAEFPKEGPSILRIQQVVRGDSAAYFCASSPDTQGETQYFGPGTRLLVL.

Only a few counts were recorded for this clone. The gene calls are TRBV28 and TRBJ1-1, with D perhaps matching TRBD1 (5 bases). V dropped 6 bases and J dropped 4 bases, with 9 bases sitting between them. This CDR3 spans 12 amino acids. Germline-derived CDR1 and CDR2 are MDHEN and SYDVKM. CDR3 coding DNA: TGTGCCAGCAGGGCAGGGCCCACTGAAGCTTTCTTT. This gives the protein CASRAGPTEAFF.

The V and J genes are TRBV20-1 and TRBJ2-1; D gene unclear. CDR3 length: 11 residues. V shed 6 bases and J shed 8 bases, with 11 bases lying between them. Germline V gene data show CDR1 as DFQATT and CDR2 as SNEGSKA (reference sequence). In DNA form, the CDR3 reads TGCAGTGCCGCTTTCGGCCATGAGCAGTTCTTC. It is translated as CSAAFGHEQFF.

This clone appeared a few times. CDR3 nucleotide sequence: TGTGCCAGCAGGTCCGGGACACTGAACACTGAAGCTTTCTTT. It yields the protein CASRSGTLNTEAFF. The gene calls are TRBV5-4 and TRBJ1-1; a possible D gene is TRBD1 (6 bases). The CDR3 sequence is 14 residues long. Germline V gene data show CDR1 as SGHNT and CDR2 as YYREEE (reference sequence). The ends were cut back, 5 bases at V and 0 bases at J, with 11 bases in the middle.

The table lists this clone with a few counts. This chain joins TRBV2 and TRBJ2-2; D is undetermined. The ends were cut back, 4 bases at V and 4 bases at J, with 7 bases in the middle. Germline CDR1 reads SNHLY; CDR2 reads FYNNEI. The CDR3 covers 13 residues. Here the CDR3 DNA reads TGTGCCAGCAGTGGTCAGGCCACCGGGGAGCTGTTTTTT. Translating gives CASSGQATGELFF.

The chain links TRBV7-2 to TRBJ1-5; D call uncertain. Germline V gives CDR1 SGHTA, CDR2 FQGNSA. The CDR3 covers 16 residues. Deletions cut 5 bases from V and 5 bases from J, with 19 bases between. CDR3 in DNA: TGTGCCAGCAGCCCCGGAGGGTCCGGACTATATCAGCCCCAGCATTTT. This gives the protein CASSPGGSGLYQPQHF.

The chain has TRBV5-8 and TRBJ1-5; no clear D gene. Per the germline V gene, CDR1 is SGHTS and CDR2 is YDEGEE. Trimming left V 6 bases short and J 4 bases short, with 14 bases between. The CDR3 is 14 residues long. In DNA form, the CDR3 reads TGTGCCAGCACCCTGGTGTTCCGGAATCAGCCCCAGCATTTT. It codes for CASTLVFRNQPQHF.

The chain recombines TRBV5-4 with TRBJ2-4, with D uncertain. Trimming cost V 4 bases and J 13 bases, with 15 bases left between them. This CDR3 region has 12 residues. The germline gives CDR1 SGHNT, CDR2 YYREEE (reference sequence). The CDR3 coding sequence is TGTGCCAGCAGCGTGATGGGTAGGGAACAGTACTTC. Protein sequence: CASSVMGREQYF.

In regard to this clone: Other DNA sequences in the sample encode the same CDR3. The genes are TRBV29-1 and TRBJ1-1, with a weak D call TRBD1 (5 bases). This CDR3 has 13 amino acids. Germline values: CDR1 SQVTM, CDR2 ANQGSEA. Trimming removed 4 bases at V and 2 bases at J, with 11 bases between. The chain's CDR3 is CSVGGRANTEAFF. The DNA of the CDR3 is TGCAGCGTTGGGGGCAGGGCCAACACTGAAGCTTTCTTT.

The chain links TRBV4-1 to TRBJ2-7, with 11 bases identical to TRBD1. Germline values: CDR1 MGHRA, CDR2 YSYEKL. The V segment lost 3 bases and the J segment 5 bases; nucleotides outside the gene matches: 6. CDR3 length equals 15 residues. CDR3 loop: CASSHPGQGVDEQYF. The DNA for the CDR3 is TGCGCCAGCAGCCACCCGGGACAGGGGGTAGACGAGCAGTACTTC.

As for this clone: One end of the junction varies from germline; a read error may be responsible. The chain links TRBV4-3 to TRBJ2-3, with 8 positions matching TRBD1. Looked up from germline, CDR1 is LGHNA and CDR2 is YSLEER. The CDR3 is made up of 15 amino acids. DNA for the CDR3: TGCGCCAGCGGCCAAAGGACAGGGCGCACAGATACGCAGTATTTT. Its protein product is CASGQRTGRTDTQYF.

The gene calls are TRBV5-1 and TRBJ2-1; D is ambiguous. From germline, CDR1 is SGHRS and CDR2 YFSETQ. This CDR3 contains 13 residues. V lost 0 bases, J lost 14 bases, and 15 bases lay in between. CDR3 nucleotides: TGCGCCAGCAGCTTGGCTAGTCGGTCTCGGGAGTTCTTC. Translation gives CASSLASRSREFF. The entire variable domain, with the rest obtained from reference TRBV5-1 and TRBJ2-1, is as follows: KAGVTQTPRYLIKTRGQQVTLSCSPISGHRSVSWYQQTPGQGLQFLFEYFSETQRNKGNFPGRFSGRQFSNSRSEMNVSTLELGDSALYLCASSLASRSREFFGPGTRLTVL.

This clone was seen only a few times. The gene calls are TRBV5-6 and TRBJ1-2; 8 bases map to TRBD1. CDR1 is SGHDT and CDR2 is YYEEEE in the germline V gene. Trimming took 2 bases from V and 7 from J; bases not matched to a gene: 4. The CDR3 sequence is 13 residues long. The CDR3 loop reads CASSFAGGAGYTF. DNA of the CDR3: TGTGCCAGCAGCTTTGCAGGGGGCGCTGGCTACACCTTC.

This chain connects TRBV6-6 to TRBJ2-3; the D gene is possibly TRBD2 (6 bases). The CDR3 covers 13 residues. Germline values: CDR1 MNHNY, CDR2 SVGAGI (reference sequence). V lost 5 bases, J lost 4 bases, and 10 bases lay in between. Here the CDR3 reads CASSPSGADTQYF. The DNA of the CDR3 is TGTGCCAGCAGTCCCTCGGGGGCAGATACGCAGTATTTT.

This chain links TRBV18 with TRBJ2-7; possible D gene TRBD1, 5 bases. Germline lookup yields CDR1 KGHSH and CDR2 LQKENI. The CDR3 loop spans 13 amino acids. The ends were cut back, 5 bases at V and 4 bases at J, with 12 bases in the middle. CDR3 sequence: CASSYDRLYEQYF. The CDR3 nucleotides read TGTGCCAGCTCATACGACAGATTATACGAGCAGTACTTC.

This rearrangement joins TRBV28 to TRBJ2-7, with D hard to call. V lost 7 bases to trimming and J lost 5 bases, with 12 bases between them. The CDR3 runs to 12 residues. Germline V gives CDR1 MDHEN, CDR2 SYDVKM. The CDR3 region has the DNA TGTGCCAGCACCCCGGCTACGCACGAGCAGTACTTC. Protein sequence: CASTPATHEQYF.

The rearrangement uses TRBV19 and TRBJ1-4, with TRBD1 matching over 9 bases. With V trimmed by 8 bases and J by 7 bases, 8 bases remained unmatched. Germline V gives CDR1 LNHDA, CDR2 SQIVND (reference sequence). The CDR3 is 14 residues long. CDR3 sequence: CASAYGTGSEKLFF. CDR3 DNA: TGTGCCAGTGCCTACGGGACAGGGAGTGAAAAACTGTTTTTT.

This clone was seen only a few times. This CDR3 reads CASSLMAVNEQFF. The CDR3 DNA sequence: TGTGCCAGCAGCTTAATGGCAGTTAATGAGCAGTTCTTC. The chain joins TRBV7-2 to TRBJ2-1; D gene uncertain. The CDR3 has 13 amino acids. V gave up 2 bases and J gave up 7 bases, with 9 bases separating them. In germline, CDR1 is SGHTA, CDR2 FQGNSA.

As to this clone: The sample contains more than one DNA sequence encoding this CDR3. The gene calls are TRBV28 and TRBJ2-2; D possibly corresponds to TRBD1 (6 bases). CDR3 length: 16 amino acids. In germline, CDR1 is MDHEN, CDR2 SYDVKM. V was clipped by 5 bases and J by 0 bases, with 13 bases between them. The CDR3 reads CASSLPGQTNTGELFF. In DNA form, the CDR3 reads TGTGCCAGCAGTCTCCCGGGACAAACGAACACCGGGGAGCTGTTTTTT.

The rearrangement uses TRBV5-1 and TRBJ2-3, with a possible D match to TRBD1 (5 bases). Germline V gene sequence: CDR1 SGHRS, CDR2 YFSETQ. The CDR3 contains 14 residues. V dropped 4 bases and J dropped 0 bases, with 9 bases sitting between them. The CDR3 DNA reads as TGCGCCAGCAGCCCCCGACAGAGCACAGATACGCAGTATTTT. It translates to CASSPRQSTDTQYF.

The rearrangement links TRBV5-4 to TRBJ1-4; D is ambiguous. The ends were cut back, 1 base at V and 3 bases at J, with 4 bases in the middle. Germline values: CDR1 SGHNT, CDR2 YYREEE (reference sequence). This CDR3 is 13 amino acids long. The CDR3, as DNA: TGTGCCAGCAGCTTGCGGTCTAATGAAAAACTGTTTTTT. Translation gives CASSLRSNEKLFF. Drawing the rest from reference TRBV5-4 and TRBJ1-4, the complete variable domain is ETGVTQSPTHLIKTRGQQVTLRCSSQSGHNTVSWYQQALGQGPQFIFQYYREEENGRGNFPPRFSGLQFPNYSSELNVNALELDDSALYLCASSLRSNEKLFFGSGTQLSVL.

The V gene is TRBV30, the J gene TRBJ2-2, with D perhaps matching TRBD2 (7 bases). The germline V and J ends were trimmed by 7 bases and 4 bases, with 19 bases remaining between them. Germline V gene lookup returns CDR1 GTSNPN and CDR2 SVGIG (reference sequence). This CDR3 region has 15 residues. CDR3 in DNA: TGTGCCTCCCCTCCTCCGGGGGGCGGCACCGGGGAGCTGTTTTTT. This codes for CASPPPGGGTGELFF.

The CDR3 loop reads CASKTGQGSSYEQYF. The CDR3 DNA reads TGTGCCAGCAAAACCGGACAGGGGAGCTCCTACGAGCAGTACTTC. The chain joins TRBV2 to TRBJ2-7, with 9 bases identical to TRBD1. With 7 bases clipped from V and 0 bases from J, the junction kept 7 bases outside the gene matches. The CDR3 covers 15 residues. Germline V gene sequence: CDR1 SNHLY, CDR2 FYNNEI.